Below are 16 T cell receptor beta chains sequenced from a single sample in a study of breast tumors, draining lymph nodes, adjacent tissues (dated by TCRdb to 2016 to 2017). Libraries were constructed by multiplex PCR. The instrument given in TCRdb is Illumina HiSeq 2000. The public reads were reanalyzed by TCRdb: fastp trimming at Q25, MiXCR alignment, in-frame beta chains only. All rows with the same CDR3 protein become a single entry with the most common DNA and genes. Counted in this sample were some 97,000 distinct CDR3 sequences; 21% of them appeared once. The ten largest account for 1% to 1.5% of the sample. The axillary draining lymph nodes of breast cancer patients were the source of the lymph node samples. The sample comprised axillary lymph node tissue. The receptors were sampled from a female donor with breast cancer. Some clones in this sample may be carry-over from other donors' samples.

Concerning this clonotype itself: Lacking the conserved final phenylalanine or tryptophan, this CDR3 likely reflects a read error. V usage is TRBV6-6 and J usage is TRBJ2-5, with D perhaps matching TRBD2 (5 bases). The CDR3 sequence is 15 residues long. Germline CDR1 and CDR2: MNHNY and SVGAGI (reference sequence). The V gene lost 6 bases and the J gene lost 3 bases, with 17 bases spanning the gap. The CDR3 region is CASRNRDREKETQYS. The CDR3 DNA reads TGTGCCAGCAGAAACCGGGATAGGGAGAAAGAGACCCAGTACTCC.

The chain carries TRBV30 and TRBJ1-6; TRBD1 agrees at 7 bases. This CDR3 spans 18 amino acids. The germline gives CDR1 GTSNPN, CDR2 SVGIG (reference sequence). Trimming cost V 0 bases and J 0 bases; bases outside gene matches: 8. CDR3 DNA: TGTGCCTGGAGTGTAAGAGGGGGCGGACGCTCCTATAATTCACCCCTCCACTTT. Its protein is CAWSVRGGGRSYNSPLHF.

There are many counts of this clonotype. A read error may produce the germline difference seen at one junction end. The chain has TRBV5-1 and TRBJ1-3, with unresolved D. In germline, CDR1 is SGHRS, CDR2 YFSETQ. This CDR3 region has 12 residues. CDR3 sequence (DNA): TGTGCCAGCAGTTTAGACGGAAACACCATATATTTT. Protein sequence: CASSLDGNTIYF.

The chain couples TRBV6-5 to TRBJ1-1, with a tentative D call TRBD1 (5 bases). Trimming removed 1 base at V and 1 base at J, with 10 bases between. The CDR3 has 15 residues. CDR1 and CDR2 from the germline V gene are MNHEY and SVGAGI. CDR3 residues: CASSYWSGENTEAFF. DNA for the CDR3: TGTGCCAGCAGTTACTGGTCGGGGGAGAACACTGAAGCTTTCTTT.

In its sample, this clonotype was seen many times. This sequence joins TRBV20-1 and TRBJ2-1; no reliable D call. This CDR3 contains 16 residues. Trimming removed 0 bases at V and 1 base at J, with 13 bases between. CDR1 is DFQATT, CDR2 SNEGSKA, per germline (reference sequence). CDR3 loop: CSARDEVIGSYNEQFF. The DNA of the CDR3 is TGCAGTGCTAGAGATGAGGTTATCGGGTCCTACAATGAGCAGTTCTTC.

Turning to this clonotype: Given a much more abundant clone one base away, this may be a read error. This sequence joins TRBV19 and TRBJ2-1; D may be TRBD1 (6 bases). V lost 8 bases and J lost 7, with 18 bases in between. Germline V gene data show CDR1 as LNHDA and CDR2 as SQIVND (reference sequence). The CDR3 totals 14 residues. CDR3 bases: TGTGCCAGTTCCCAGGGGCCGCGGTGGAATGAGCAGTTCTTC. Translated, it gives CASSQGPRWNEQFF.

This clonotype came up many times. This chain connects TRBV4-1 to TRBJ2-1, with 7 bases lining up with TRBD2. V gave up 3 bases and J gave up 2 bases; unmatched junction bases: 7. Germline-derived CDR1 and CDR2 are MGHRA and YSYEKL. The CDR3 sequence is 16 residues long. The CDR3 protein is CASSHLGRAPYNEQFF. Written as DNA, the CDR3 is TGCGCCAGCAGCCACCTAGGGAGGGCCCCCTACAATGAGCAGTTCTTC.

In this sample, this clonotype turned up many times. The chain couples TRBV4-1 to TRBJ2-1; the D is unclear. The V gene lost 4 bases and the J gene lost 7 bases, with 14 bases spanning the gap. This CDR3 has 14 residues. Germline CDR1 is MGHRA and CDR2 is YSYEKL. The chain's CDR3 is CASSRGPGQNEQFF. In DNA, the CDR3 is TGCGCCAGCAGCCGCGGACCGGGTCAGAATGAGCAGTTCTTC.

The sample holds many counts of this clonotype. The chain joins TRBV4-1 to TRBJ2-1, with 13 bases matching TRBD2. CDR1 MGHRA and CDR2 YSYEKL come from the germline V gene. Trimming at V came to 0 bases and at J to 4 bases, leaving 3 bases not matched to a gene. The CDR3 extends over 17 amino acids. CDR3 amino acids: CASSQEGLAGSYNEQFF. The CDR3 nucleotides read TGCGCCAGCAGCCAAGAGGGACTAGCGGGATCTTACAATGAGCAGTTCTTC.

For this clonotype: Since a much larger clone is just one base distant, this may be a read error. V gene TRBV3-1 combines with J gene TRBJ1-2; TRBD1 is a possible D gene (5 bases). CDR1 and CDR2 (germline): LGHDT, YNNKEL (reference sequence). CDR3 length: 13 residues. Here the CDR3 reads CASSREDIRGCTF. CDR3 DNA sequence: TGTGCCAGCAGCCGCGAGGACATTAGAGGCTGCACCTTC.

Comments on this clonotype: This may be a read error: a much more frequent sequence differs by one nucleotide. The gene calls are TRBV3-1 and TRBJ2-7; 7 bases are a match to TRBD1. This CDR3 has 12 residues. Germline CDR1 is LGHDT and CDR2 is YNNKEL (reference sequence). This chain's CDR3 is CASSYGQVERYF. CDR3 nucleotides: TGTGCCAGCAGTTACGGACAGGTCGAGCGGTACTTC.

To note about this clonotype: Being one base from a much bigger clone, this may be a read error. The CDR3 does not end in the conserved phenylalanine or tryptophan, so this is likely a read error. J is TRBJ2-5 and V is TRBV5-1; maybe TRBD1 (6 bases). The CDR3 extends over 14 amino acids. The ends were cut back, 4 bases at V and 7 bases at J, with 17 bases in the middle. The germline V gene encodes CDR1 SGHRS and CDR2 YFSETQ. CDR3 nucleotides: TGCGCCAGCAGCCGGGCAGGGGCCGCCGGGACCCAGTACTAC. Translating it yields CASSRAGAAGTQYY.

Ten or more counts support this clonotype. The genes are TRBV12-3 or TRBV12-4 and TRBJ2-1; 7 bases line up with TRBD2. V dropped 5 bases and J dropped 6; count of bases not matched to a gene: 1. The CDR3 length is 12 residues. The CDR3: CASSPSGNEQFF. The CDR3 coding sequence is TGTGCCAGCAGTCCTAGCGGCAATGAGCAGTTCTTC.

In regard to this clonotype: A read error may explain this, as a much larger clone is one base away. This chain links TRBV20-1 with TRBJ2-3; D is unresolved. The CDR3 sequence is 10 residues long. The germline gives CDR1 DFQATT, CDR2 SNEGSKA (reference sequence). The V end lost 7 bases, the J end lost 8 bases, and 10 bases lay between the germline ends. The DNA for the CDR3 is TGCAGTGGGGGAAGGAGTACGCAGTATTTT. Its translation is CSGGRSTQYF.

This clonotype was detected ten times or more. The V gene is TRBV6-1, the J gene TRBJ2-1; no clear D. CDR3 length: 13 residues. V shed 11 bases and J shed 9 bases, with 20 bases lying between them. From germline, CDR1 is MNHNS and CDR2 SASEGT. In nucleotides, the CDR3 is TGTGCCGGGAAAGTGTCCAACTACGGTGAGCAGTTCTTC. Amino acids: CAGKVSNYGEQFF.

This clonotype appeared many times. The chain is built from TRBV5-1 and TRBJ1-6; TRBD1 matches at 8 bases. Trimming at V came to 1 base and at J to 10 bases, leaving 13 bases not matched to a gene. Germline V lookup: CDR1 SGHRS, CDR2 YFSETQ. The CDR3 length is 17 residues. The CDR3 region is CASSLSSGGPVRSPLHF. Here the CDR3 DNA reads TGCGCCAGCAGCTTGTCTTCAGGGGGCCCTGTACGGTCACCCCTCCACTTT.